These 18 T cell receptor beta chains came from one sample sequenced in a study of shared clonotypes between healthy human individuals. The repertoire was sequenced with immunoSEQ multiplex PCR; TCRdb's copy has only in-frame clones and lacks some. The sample shows around 500,000 clones, about 84% of them seen only once. The sequenced sample consisted of PBMCs. These receptors all stem from a woman in her thirties or forties in good health. Some clones in this sample may be carry-over from other donors' samples.

V is TRBV29-1 and J is TRBJ1-3; D perhaps matches TRBD1 (6 bases). V dropped 7 bases and J dropped 0 bases, with 10 bases sitting between them. CDR3 length equals 13 residues. Germline V gene data show CDR1 as SQVTM and CDR2 as ANQGSEA. Written as DNA, the CDR3 is TGCAGCGCTGGACAGAGCTCTGGAAACACCATATATTTT. Protein product: CSAGQSSGNTIYF.

This rearrangement joins TRBV10-3 to TRBJ2-3, with 13 bases that match TRBD2. After removal of 3 bases from V and 5 bases from J, the junction contained 14 bases not matched to a gene. CDR3 length: 19 residues. Per the germline V gene, CDR1 is ENHRY and CDR2 is SYGVKD. CDR3 region: CAISDRTSGRGRVGDTQYF. The CDR3 nucleotides are TGTGCCATCAGTGATCGGACTAGCGGGAGAGGACGGGTTGGAGATACGCAGTATTTT.

As regards this clone: One end of the junction varies from germline; a read error may be responsible. The J gene is TRBJ2-1, the V gene TRBV18; the D is unclear. Germline CDR1 reads KGHSH; CDR2 reads LQKENI. CDR3 size: 13 residues. CDR3 protein: CASSRLSSNEQFF. In DNA, the CDR3 is TGTGCCAGCTCGAGGCTGTCCTCCAATGAGCAGTTCTTC.

The table lists this clone with a count of one. The V and J genes are TRBV5-1 and TRBJ1-4; the D is unclear. Germline V CDR1 and CDR2: SGHRS, YFSETQ. Deletions cut 4 bases from V and 0 bases from J, with 13 bases between. CDR3 size: 16 residues. The CDR3 DNA sequence: TGCGCCAGCAGCCTGACCGGGTCTGCAACTAATGAAAAACTGTTTTTT. Encoded protein: CASSLTGSATNEKLFF.

In regard to this clone: This sequence is one base from a far larger clone and is likely a read error. This specimen includes other DNA sequences encoding the same CDR3. This chain links TRBV10-3 with TRBJ2-4, with unresolved D. This CDR3 is 12 amino acids long. Per germline, CDR1 ENHRY and CDR2 SYGVKD. In DNA form, the CDR3 reads TGTGCAATCAGTGGCGAATCCAACATTCAGTACTTC. Translation: CAISGESNIQYF.

Regarding this clone: A read error is likely here: a far larger clone is one base away. This chain connects TRBV30 to TRBJ1-2; D possibly corresponds to TRBD1 (6 bases). The CDR3 consists of 12 residues. The germline gives CDR1 GTSNPN, CDR2 SVGIG (reference sequence). The chain's CDR3 is CDWSVGGYGYTF. The CDR3 DNA is TGTGACTGGAGTGTAGGGGGTTATGGCTACACCTTC. Together with reference TRBV30 and TRBJ1-2, the CDR3 gives the full variable domain: SQTIHQWPATLVQPVGSPLSLECTVEGTSNPNLYWYRQAAGRGLQLLFYSVGIGQISSEVPQNLSASRPQDRQFILSSKKLLLSDSGFYLCDWSVGGYGYTFGSGTRLTVV.

In regard to this clone: This likely reflects a read error, since a far larger clone is one base away. The sample contains more than one DNA sequence encoding this CDR3. The V call is TRBV9, the J call TRBJ1-1; unclear D gene. CDR1 and CDR2 (germline): SGDLS, YYNGEE. The CDR3 covers 15 residues. V dropped 4 bases and J dropped 2 bases, with 15 bases sitting between them. The CDR3 region is CASSPRPGLNTEAFF. In DNA, the CDR3 is TGTGCCAGCAGCCCTCGCCCCGGGCTTAACACTGAAGCTTTCTTT. Together with reference TRBV9 and TRBJ1-1, the CDR3 gives the full variable domain: DSGVTQTPKHLITATGQRVTLRCSPRSGDLSVYWYQQSLDQGLQFLIQYYNGEERAKGNILERFSAQQFPDLHSELNLSSLELGDSALYFCASSPRPGLNTEAFFGQGTRLTVV.

The CDR3 is CASSLTGASYEQYF. The DNA of the CDR3 is TGTGCCAGCAGCCTGACGGGTGCTTCCTACGAGCAGTACTTC. The chain employs TRBV9 and TRBJ2-7, with D unclear. V shed 4 bases and J shed 1 base, with 12 bases lying between them. The CDR3 contains 14 residues. From germline, CDR1 is SGDLS and CDR2 YYNGEE.

This clone was recorded a few times. This chain uses TRBV5-4 with TRBJ1-1; 7 bases align to TRBD1. V was clipped by 5 bases and J by 0 bases; unmatched bases: 10. The CDR3 is 16 residues long. CDR1 is SGHNT and CDR2 is YYREEE in the germline V gene (reference sequence). CDR3 DNA sequence: TGTGCCAGCAGTGCAGGGGGTTCTCTAATGAACACTGAAGCTTTCTTT. Translation: CASSAGGSLMNTEAFF.

The chain has TRBV27 and TRBJ2-2; tentatively, D is TRBD2 (6 bases). Trimming took 6 bases from V and 4 from J, leaving 15 bases between them. This CDR3 has 15 residues. CDR1 and CDR2 (germline): MNHEY, SMNVEV (reference sequence). The CDR3 region is CASSPPGRITGELFF. In DNA form, the CDR3 reads TGTGCCAGCAGCCCTCCGGGGAGGATCACCGGGGAGCTGTTTTTT.

The rearrangement uses TRBV5-1 and TRBJ2-3; 9 nucleotides agree with TRBD2. Germline V gene sequence: CDR1 SGHRS, CDR2 YFSETQ. The CDR3 has 18 residues. Trimming took 0 bases from V and 1 from J; bases not matched to a gene: 9. The CDR3, as DNA: TGCGCCAGCAGCTTGGCAGCGGGAGGCCCGCGGGGCACAGATACGCAGTATTTT. It is translated as CASSLAAGGPRGTDTQYF.

Of note for this clone: One base separates it from a far larger clone, so it is likely a read error. Other DNA sequences in this specimen translate into the identical CDR3. The genes are TRBV4-3 and TRBJ1-5; D remains unclear. The germline V gene has CDR1 LGHNA and CDR2 YSLEER. The CDR3 runs 13 residues. CDR3 sequence: CASSQDREQPQHF. Here the CDR3 DNA reads TGCGCCAGCAGCCAAGATCGGGAACAGCCACAGCATTTT.

This chain uses TRBV7-3 with TRBJ1-1, with D unresolved. The CDR3 covers 13 residues. CDR1 and CDR2 (germline): SGHTA, FQGTGA. The V end was cut by 5 bases, the J end by 2 bases, with 9 bases between. The CDR3 loop reads CASSQFANTEAFF. The CDR3 bases are TGTGCCAGCAGCCAATTCGCAAACACTGAAGCTTTCTTT. The whole variable domain, filled in from reference TRBV7-3 and TRBJ1-1, reads GAGVSQTPSNKVTEKGKYVELRCDPISGHTALYWYRQSLGQGPEFLIYFQGTGAADDSGLPNDRFFAVRPEGSVSTLKIQRTERGDSAVYLCASSQFANTEAFFGQGTRLTVV.

This clone occurred once. The gene calls are TRBV6-5 and TRBJ2-5, with D tentatively TRBD2 (5 bases). This CDR3 spans 15 amino acids. V dropped 6 bases and J dropped 2 bases, with 16 bases sitting between them. The germline gives CDR1 MNHEY, CDR2 SVGAGI. The CDR3 nucleotides read TGTGCCAGCAGAGCCCCTGGCGGGCCACAAGAGACCCAGTACTTC. Translating it yields CASRAPGGPQETQYF.

Note on this clone: A far larger clone is a single base away, which makes a read error likely. The CDR3 DNA sequence: TGTGCCAGCAGTGAAGTGACAGGGGTTCGGGTGGATGGCTACACCTTC. It translates to CASSEVTGVRVDGYTF. J is TRBJ1-2 and V is TRBV2; 8 bases align to TRBD1. CDR1 and CDR2 from the germline V gene are SNHLY and FYNNEI. The trim removed 1 base at V and 6 bases at J, leaving 10 bases unmatched. The CDR3 runs to 16 residues.

Here the CDR3 reads CASSDLAATQETQYF. CDR3 nucleotides: TGTGCCAGCAGTGACCTAGCAGCTACTCAAGAGACCCAGTACTTC. V gene TRBV6-1 combines with J gene TRBJ2-5; D might be TRBD2 (5 bases). Trimming left V 3 bases short and J 2 bases short, with 13 bases between. This CDR3 has 15 residues. Germline assignment: CDR1 MNHNS and CDR2 SASEGT.

The gene calls are TRBV28 and TRBJ1-1, with 8 bases matching TRBD1. With 6 bases clipped from V and 7 bases from J, the junction kept 10 bases outside the gene matches. The CDR3 has 14 residues. Germline values: CDR1 MDHEN, CDR2 SYDVKM. The CDR3 nucleotides read TGTGCCAGCAGCAGGACAGGGATATTACATGAAGCTTTCTTT. As protein: CASSRTGILHEAFF.

The count of this clone is one. The CDR3 DNA reads TGTGCCAGCAGTTACAGGTTTAGCGGTTCTGAGCAGTTCTTC. This gives the protein CASSYRFSGSEQFF. The rearrangement uses TRBV6-5 and TRBJ2-1; a weak D match, TRBD2 (6 bases). Germline CDR1 and CDR2: MNHEY and SVGAGI. The CDR3 is 14 residues long. Trimming took 2 bases from V and 9 from J, leaving 14 bases between them.